The following is a TCR beta chain sequence with its context. Its target is not known. This sample was taken from a study of T cells in Graves' hyperthyroidism and ophthalmopathy. Regarding the study as a whole: Researchers found most expanded thyroid clonotypes above 0.001 in blood as well.

Germline assignment: CDR1 DFQATT and CDR2 SNEGSKA (reference sequence). Trimming shortened V by 1 base and J by 0 bases, and 7 bases separated the two germline ends. This CDR3 is 14 amino acids long. If no ophthalmopathy progression occurred within 18 months, Graves' hyperthyroidism was stable. Newly diagnosed hyperthyroidism patients aged 18 to 65 years had disease lasting under 2 months. A roughly 10 ml volume of fresh peripheral blood provided the PBMCs. RNA transcripts provided the source from which TCR beta CDR3 regions were amplified. HTBI primers were employed in a first-round RT-PCR of the TCR CDR3. MiXCR was run by TCRdb on the multiplex PCR reads, yielding one entry per CDR3 protein. The sample gives around 420,000 distinct CDR3 sequences, around 15% of which show up once; 5.3% is in the top ten.

The TCR comes from a young woman with Graves' hyperthyroidism. Material: blood. The V and J genes are TRBV20-1 and TRBJ2-1; D gene unclear. CDR3 nucleotides: TGCAGTGCTAGAGGCCCTAGCTCCTACAATGAGCAGTTCTTC. As protein: CSARGPSSYNEQFF.